What follows describes a single T cell receptor (beta chain). This clone turned up a few times. What this receptor recognizes is not known. Per-nucleotide qualities are absent, and no much larger clonotype sits a single base away. The data belong to a study of blood T cell repertoires in COVID-19 (dated by TCRdb to 2018 to 2020). About the study as a whole: Samples from collaborators originated in the United States, Italy and Spain and spanned both the acute and convalescent phases of COVID-19. The material from the prospective study consisted of cDNA or gDNA derived from T cells, B-cell-depleted T cells, or PBMCs. Deeply sampled blood TCRbeta repertoires from subjects exposed to, actively infected with, or recovered from COVID-19 were included in the dataset. The repertoires were released in a freely available public database meant as a resource for research on the immune response to SARS-CoV-2. Samples came from the ongoing ImmuneRACE study (first 160 participants) plus 1,254 subjects from 6 global collaborators. Nearly every sample came with metadata listing a de-identified subject ID, COVID-19 status, age in years and sex. Where available, HLA class I and class II types were obtained from metadata supplied by the sample provider rather than from assay-based typing. Study-wide findings and limitations: Clinical and demographic metadata were provided uncurated, with the amount varying by source and participant.

TCRbeta CDR3 regions were amplified from genomic DNA using the immunoSEQ Assay, a bias-controlled multiplex PCR. Per the authors' processing: The number of nucleated cells in each sample was estimated from the amplification of reference gene primers within the assay. To quantify the absolute abundance of each unique TCRbeta CDR3 rearrangement, sequence reads were collapsed and filtered. Productive Simpson clonality was computed per sample as the square root of Simpson's diversity index over productive rearrangements. Sourced from immuneACCESS, this table was stored by TCRdb with only in-frame sequences that have V and J called. A share of the clones is absent; for the studies checked, an unresolved V gene accounts for under half, and the remainder has no known explanation. V, J and clone size are those of that table, while D and trimming were read from the DNA. The sample profile shows 450,000 or so clones; about 91% of them were found once. Of the sample, over 0.7% falls within the top ten clones.

The CDR3 goes from the cysteine to the phenylalanine over 14 residues. Here the CDR3 DNA is all that survives: 42 bases in frame from base 1. V is pared back by 6 bases and J by 2 bases, with 11 bases lying between the germline termini. The germline V gene (reference sequence) yields MNHEY for CDR1 and SMNVEV for CDR2. One collaborating source in Seattle enrolled patients while the patients were actively infected and followed the patients over time throughout the course of disease. The collaborating institutions used their own protocols to collect whole blood in K2EDTA tubes. For TCRbeta analysis, collaborators shipped samples as frozen whole blood, isolated PBMCs, or DNA extracted from either of those sample types.

Specimen: peripheral blood. This receptor chain uses TRBV27 and TRBJ1-3; the D segment could be TRBD1, given 6 matching bases. This receptor was obtained from a man between 18 and 29 years old with COVID-19, enrolled during active disease. CDR3 protein: CASRPRGAGNTIYF. Here is the DNA: TGTGCCAGCAGGCCCAGGGGTGCTGGAAACACCATATATTTT.